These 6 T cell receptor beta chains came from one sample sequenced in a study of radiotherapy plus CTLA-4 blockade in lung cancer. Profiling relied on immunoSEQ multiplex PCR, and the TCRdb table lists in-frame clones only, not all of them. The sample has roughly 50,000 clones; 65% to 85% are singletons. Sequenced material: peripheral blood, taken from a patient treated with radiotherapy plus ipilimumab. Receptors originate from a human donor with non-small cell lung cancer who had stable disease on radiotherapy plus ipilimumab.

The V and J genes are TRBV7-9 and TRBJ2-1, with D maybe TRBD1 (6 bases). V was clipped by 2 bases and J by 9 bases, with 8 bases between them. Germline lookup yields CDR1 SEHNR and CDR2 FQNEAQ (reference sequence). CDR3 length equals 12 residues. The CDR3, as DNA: TGTGCCAGCAGCTTAACAGGGACTGAGCAGTTCTTC. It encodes CASSLTGTEQFF.

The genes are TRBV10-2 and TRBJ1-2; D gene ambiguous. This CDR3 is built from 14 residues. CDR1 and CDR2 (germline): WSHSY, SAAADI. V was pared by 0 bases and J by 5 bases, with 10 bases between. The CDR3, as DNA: TGCGCCAGCAGTGAGTCGGGCAGCCCATATGGCTACACCTTC. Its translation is CASSESGSPYGYTF.

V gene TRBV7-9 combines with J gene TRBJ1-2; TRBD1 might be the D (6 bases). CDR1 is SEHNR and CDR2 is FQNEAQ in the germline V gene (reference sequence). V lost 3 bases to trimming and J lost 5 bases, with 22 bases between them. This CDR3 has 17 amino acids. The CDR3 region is CASSLLWGGDLLYGYTF. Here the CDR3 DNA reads TGTGCCAGCAGCTTGTTATGGGGGGGCGACCTTCTTTATGGCTACACCTTC.

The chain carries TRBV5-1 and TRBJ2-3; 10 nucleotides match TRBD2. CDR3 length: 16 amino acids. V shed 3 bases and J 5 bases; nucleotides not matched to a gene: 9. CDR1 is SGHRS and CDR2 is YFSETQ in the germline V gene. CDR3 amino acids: CASSSQLAGLVDTQYF. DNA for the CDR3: TGCGCCAGCAGCTCACAACTAGCGGGGTTGGTAGATACGCAGTATTTT. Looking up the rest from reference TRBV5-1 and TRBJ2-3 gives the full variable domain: KAGVTQTPRYLIKTRGQQVTLSCSPISGHRSVSWYQQTPGQGLQFLFEYFSETQRNKGNFPGRFSGRQFSNSRSEMNVSTLELGDSALYLCASSSQLAGLVDTQYFGPGTRLTVL.

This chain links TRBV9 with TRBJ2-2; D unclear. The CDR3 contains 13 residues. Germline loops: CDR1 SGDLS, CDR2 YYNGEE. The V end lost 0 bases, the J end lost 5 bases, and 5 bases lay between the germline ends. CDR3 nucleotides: TGTGCCAGCAGCGTAGCGTCTACCGGGGAGCTGTTTTTT. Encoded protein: CASSVASTGELFF. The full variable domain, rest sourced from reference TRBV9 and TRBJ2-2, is DSGVTQTPKHLITATGQRVTLRCSPRSGDLSVYWYQQSLDQGLQFLIQYYNGEERAKGNILERFSAQQFPDLHSELNLSSLELGDSALYFCASSVASTGELFFGEGSRLTVL.

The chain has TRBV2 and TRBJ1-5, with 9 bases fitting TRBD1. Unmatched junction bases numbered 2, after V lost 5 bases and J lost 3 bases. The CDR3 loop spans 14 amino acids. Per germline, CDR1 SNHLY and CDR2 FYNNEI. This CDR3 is CASSTGGDNQPQHF. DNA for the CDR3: TGTGCCAGCAGTACAGGGGGCGACAATCAGCCCCAGCATTTT.